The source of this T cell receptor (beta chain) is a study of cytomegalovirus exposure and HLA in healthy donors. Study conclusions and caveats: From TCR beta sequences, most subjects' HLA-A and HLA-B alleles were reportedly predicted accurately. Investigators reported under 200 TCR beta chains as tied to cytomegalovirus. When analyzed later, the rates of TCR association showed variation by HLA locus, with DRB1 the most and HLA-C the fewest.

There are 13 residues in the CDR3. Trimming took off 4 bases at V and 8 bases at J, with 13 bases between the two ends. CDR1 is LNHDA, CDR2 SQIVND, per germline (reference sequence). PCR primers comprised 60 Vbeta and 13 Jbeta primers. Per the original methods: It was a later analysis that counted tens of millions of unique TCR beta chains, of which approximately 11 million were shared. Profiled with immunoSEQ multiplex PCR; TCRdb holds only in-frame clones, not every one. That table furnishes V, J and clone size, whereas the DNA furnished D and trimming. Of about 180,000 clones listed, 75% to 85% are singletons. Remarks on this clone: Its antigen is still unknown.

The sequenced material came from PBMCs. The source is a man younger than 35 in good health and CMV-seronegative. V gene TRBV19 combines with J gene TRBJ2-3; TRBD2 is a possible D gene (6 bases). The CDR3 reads CASSTRDSGTQYF. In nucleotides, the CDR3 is TGTGCCAGTAGTACCCGGGACTCGGGTACGCAGTATTTT.